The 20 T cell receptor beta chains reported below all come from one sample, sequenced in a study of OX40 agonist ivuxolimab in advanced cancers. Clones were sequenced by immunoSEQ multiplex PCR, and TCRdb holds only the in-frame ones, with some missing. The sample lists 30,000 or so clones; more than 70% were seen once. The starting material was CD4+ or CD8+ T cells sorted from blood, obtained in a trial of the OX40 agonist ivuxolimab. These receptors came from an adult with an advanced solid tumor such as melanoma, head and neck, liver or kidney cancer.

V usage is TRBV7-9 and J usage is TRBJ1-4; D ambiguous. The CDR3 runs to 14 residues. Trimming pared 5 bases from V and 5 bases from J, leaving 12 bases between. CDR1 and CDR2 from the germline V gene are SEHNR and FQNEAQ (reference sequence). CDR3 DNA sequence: TGTGCCAGCAGCGACCAACAAGGGAATGAAAAACTGTTTTTT. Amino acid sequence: CASSDQQGNEKLFF.

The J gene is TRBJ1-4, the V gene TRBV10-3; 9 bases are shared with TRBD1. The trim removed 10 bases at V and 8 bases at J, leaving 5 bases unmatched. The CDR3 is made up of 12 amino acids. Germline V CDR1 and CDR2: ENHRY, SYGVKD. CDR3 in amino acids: CATRQGGEKLFF. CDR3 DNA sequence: TGTGCCACCCGACAGGGGGGGGAAAAACTGTTTTTT.

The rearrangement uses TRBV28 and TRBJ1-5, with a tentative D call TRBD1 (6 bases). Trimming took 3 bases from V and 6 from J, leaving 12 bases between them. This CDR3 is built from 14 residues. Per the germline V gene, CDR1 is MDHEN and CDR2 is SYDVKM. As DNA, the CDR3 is TGTGCCAGCAGTTTTATGAAGGGGGGTCAGCCCCAGCATTTT. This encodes CASSFMKGGQPQHF.

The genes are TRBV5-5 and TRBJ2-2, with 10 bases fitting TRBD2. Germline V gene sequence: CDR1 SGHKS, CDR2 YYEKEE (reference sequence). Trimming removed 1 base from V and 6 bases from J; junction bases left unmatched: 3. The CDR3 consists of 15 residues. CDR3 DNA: TGTGCCAGCAGCTTGCTAGCGGGGGCACCCGGGGAGCTGTTTTTT. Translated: CASSLLAGAPGELFF.

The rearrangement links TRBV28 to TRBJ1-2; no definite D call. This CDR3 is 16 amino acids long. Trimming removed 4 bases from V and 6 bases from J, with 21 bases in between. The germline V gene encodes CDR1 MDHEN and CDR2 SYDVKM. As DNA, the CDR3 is TGTGCCAGCAGTTCCCCCCCGGCGTCCGGGGTGGATGGCTACACCTTC. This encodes CASSSPPASGVDGYTF.

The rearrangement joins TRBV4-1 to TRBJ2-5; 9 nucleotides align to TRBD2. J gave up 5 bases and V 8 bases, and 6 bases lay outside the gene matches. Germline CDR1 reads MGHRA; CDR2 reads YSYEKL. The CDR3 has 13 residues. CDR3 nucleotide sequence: TGCGCCAGCCGCCGAAGCGGGGGGGAGACCCAGTACTTC. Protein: CASRRSGGETQYF.

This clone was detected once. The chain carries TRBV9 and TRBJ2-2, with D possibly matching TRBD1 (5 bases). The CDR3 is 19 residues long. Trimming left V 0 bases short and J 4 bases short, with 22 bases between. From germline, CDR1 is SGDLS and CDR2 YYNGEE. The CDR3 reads CASSVAVSRFQGSTGELFF. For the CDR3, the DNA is TGTGCCAGCAGCGTAGCAGTAAGTCGCTTTCAGGGTTCCACCGGGGAGCTGTTTTTT.

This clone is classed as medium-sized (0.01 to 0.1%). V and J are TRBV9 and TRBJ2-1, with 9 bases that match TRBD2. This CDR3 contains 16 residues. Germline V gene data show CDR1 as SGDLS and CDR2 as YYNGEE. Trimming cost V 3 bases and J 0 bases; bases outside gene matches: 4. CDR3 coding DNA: TGTGCCAGCAGCGGACTTAGCGGGAGCTCCTACAATGAGCAGTTCTTC. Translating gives CASSGLSGSSYNEQFF.

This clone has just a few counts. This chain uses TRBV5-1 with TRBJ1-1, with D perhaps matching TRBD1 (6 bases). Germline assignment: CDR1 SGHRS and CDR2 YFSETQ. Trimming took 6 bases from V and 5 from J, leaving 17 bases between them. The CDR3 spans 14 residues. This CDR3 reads CASKKDRSVTEAFF. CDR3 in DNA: TGCGCCAGCAAGAAGGACAGATCCGTTACTGAAGCTTTCTTT.

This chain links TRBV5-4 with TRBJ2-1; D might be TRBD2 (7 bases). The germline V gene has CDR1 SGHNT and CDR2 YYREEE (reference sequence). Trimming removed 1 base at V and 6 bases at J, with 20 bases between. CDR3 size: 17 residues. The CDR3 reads CASSLKSRGARVNEQFF. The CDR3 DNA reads TGTGCCAGCAGCTTGAAGTCCCGGGGGGCCCGGGTCAATGAGCAGTTCTTC.

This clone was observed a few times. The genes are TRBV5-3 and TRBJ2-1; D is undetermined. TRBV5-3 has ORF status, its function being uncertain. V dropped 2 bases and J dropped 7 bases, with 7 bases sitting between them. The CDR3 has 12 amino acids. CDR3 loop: CARSLSINEQFF. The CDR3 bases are TGTGCCAGAAGCTTATCAATAAATGAGCAGTTCTTC.

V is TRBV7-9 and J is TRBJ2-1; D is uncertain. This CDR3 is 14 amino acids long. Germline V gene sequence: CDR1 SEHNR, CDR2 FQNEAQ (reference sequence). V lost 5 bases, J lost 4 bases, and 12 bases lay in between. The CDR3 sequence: CASSPPDLYNEQFF. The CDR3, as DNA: TGTGCCAGCAGCCCACCAGATCTATACAATGAGCAGTTCTTC.

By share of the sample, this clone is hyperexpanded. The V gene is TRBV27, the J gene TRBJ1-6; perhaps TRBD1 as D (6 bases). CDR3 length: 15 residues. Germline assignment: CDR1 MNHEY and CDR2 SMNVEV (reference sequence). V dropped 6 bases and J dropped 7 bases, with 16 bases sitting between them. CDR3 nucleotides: TGTGCCAGCAGCCCTGGACAGTTGTTAAATTCACCCCTCCACTTT. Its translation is CASSPGQLLNSPLHF.

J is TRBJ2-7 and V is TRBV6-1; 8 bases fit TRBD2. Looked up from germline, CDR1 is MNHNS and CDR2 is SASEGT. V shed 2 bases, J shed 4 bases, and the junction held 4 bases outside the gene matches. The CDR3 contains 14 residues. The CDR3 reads CASSELGGAYEQYF. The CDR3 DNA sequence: TGTGCCAGCAGTGAACTCGGGGGGGCATACGAGCAGTACTTC.

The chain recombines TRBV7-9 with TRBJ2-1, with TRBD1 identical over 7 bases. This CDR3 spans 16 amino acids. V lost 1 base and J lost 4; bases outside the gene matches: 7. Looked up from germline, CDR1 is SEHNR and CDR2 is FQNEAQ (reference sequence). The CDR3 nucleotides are TGTGCCAGCAGCTTAGGGGGGACAGTTAATTACAATGAGCAGTTCTTC. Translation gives CASSLGGTVNYNEQFF.

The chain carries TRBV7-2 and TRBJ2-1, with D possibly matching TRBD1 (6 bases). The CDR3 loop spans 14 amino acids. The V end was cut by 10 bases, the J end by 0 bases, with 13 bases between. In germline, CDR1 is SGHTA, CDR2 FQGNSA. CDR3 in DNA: TGTGCCACCACACAGGGTGGCTCCTACAATGAGCAGTTCTTC. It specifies CATTQGGSYNEQFF.

CDR3 nucleotide sequence: TGTGCCAGCAGCTTCGGCAGGCAACACAATCAGCCCCAGCATTTT. This sequence encodes CASSFGRQHNQPQHF. The chain recombines TRBV5-6 with TRBJ1-5, with D hard to call. Trimming removed 2 bases at V and 3 bases at J, with 12 bases between. This CDR3 comprises 15 residues. Germline CDR1 is SGHDT and CDR2 is YYEEEE.

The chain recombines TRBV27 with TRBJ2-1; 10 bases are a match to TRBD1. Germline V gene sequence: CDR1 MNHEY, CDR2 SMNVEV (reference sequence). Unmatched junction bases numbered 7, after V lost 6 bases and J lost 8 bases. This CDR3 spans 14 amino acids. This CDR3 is CASRPGQGRHEQFF. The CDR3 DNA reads TGTGCCAGCAGGCCGGGACAGGGGAGGCATGAGCAGTTCTTC.

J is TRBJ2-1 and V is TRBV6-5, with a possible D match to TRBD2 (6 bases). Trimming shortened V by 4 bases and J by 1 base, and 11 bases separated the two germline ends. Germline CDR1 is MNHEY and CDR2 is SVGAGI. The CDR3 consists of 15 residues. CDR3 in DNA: TGTGCCAGCAGTTCTACTGCGGGGTCCTACAATGAGCAGTTCTTC. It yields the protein CASSSTAGSYNEQFF.

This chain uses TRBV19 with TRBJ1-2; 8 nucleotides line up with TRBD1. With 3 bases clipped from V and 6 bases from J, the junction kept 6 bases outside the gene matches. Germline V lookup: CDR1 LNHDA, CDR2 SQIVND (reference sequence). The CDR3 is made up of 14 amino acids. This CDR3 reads CASSIDGQGDGYTF. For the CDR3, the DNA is TGTGCCAGTAGTATTGACGGACAGGGCGATGGCTACACCTTC. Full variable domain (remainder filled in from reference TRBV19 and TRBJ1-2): DGGITQSPKYLFRKEGQNVTLSCEQNLNHDAMYWYRQDPGQGLRLIYYSQIVNDFQKGDIAEGYSVSREKKESFPLTVTSAQKNPTAFYLCASSIDGQGDGYTFGSGTRLTVV.